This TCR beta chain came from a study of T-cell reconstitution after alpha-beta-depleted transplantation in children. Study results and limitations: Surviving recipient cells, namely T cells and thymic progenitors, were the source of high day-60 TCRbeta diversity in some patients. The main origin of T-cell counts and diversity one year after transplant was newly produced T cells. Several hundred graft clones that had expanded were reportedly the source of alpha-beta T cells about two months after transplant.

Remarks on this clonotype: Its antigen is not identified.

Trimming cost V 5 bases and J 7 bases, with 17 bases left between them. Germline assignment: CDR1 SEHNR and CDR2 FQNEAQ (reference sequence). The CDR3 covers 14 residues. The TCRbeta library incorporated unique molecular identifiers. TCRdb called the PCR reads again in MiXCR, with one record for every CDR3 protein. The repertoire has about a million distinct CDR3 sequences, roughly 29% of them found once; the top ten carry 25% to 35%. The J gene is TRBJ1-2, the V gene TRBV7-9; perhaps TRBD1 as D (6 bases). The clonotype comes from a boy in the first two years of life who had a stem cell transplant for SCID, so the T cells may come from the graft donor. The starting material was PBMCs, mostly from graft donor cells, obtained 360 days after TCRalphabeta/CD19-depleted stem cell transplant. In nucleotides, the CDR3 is TGTGCCAGCAGCCCCCCGGGACAACTCTCTGGCTACACCTTC. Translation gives CASSPPGQLSGYTF.